This is a list of T cell receptor beta chains from one sample in a study of blood T cell repertoires in COVID-19. The assay was immunoSEQ multiplex PCR, and TCRdb's table has in-frame clones only and misses some. In the table there are about 300,000 clones, around 90% of which are singletons. Sequenced material: PBMCs or T cells enriched from blood (not recorded which). All receptors derive from a woman between 40 and 50 years old who had recovered from COVID-19. Both conserved end residues are part of each CDR3. Each record gives: V gene, J gene, clone size, D gene, CDR3 protein, CDR3 DNA. D genes are given only for firm matches. A clone size is listed for some rows: how often the clone was seen (once, few, many), or a class if it is expanded.

TRBV19	TRBJ1-2	.	TRBD1	CASVQGNNYGYTF	TGTGCCAGTGTACAGGGGAATAACTATGGCTACACCTTC
TRBV10-3	TRBJ1-4	once	.	CAISDVPTRRGPNEKLFF	TGTGCCATCAGTGACGTTCCGACCCGCCGGGGTCCTAATGAAAAACTGTTTTTT
TRBV24-1	TRBJ2-2	.	.	CATRAMTGLFF	TGTGCCACCAGGGCTATGACAGGGCTGTTTTTT
TRBV19	TRBJ1-2	.	.	CASIQPPEGIYGYTF	TGTGCCAGTATTCAGCCCCCGGAGGGAATTTATGGCTACACCTTC
TRBV11-2	TRBJ2-7	.	TRBD2	CASSLIRGGYEQYF	TGTGCCAGCAGCTTAATACGGGGGGGTTACGAGCAGTACTTC
TRBV27	TRBJ1-2	.	.	CASSPGANYGYTF	TGTGCCAGCAGTCCGGGGGCTAACTATGGCTACACCTTC
TRBV4-3	TRBJ2-7	.	.	CASSQEFQSPYEQYF	TGCGCCAGCAGCCAAGAGTTCCAGTCCCCCTACGAGCAGTACTTC
TRBV9	TRBJ1-6	.	TRBD1	CASSEQGFSSPLHF	TGTGCCAGCAGCGAACAGGGGTTCAGTTCACCCCTCCACTTT
TRBV4-3	TRBJ1-5	.	TRBD1	CASSLHGTGVWPQHF	TGCGCCAGCAGCCTCCACGGGACAGGGGTTTGGCCCCAGCATTTT
TRBV7-9	TRBJ1-5	.	.	CASSSQEYGNQPQHF	TGTGCCAGCAGCTCGCAGGAATATGGCAATCAGCCCCAGCATTTT
TRBV5-8	TRBJ1-4	.	.	CASSLGRGGEKLFF	TGTGCCAGCAGCTTAGGCAGGGGTGGAGAAAAACTGTTTTTT
TRBV18	TRBJ2-1	.	TRBD1	CASSPGQGKDEQFF	TGTGCCAGCTCACCGGGACAGGGCAAGGATGAGCAGTTCTTC
TRBV12-5	TRBJ2-1	.	TRBD1	CASGRGGRDEQFF	TGTGCTAGTGGCCGAGGGGGCAGGGATGAGCAGTTCTTC
TRBV7-9	TRBJ1-2	.	TRBD1	CASSEVDRNYGYTF	TGTGCCAGCAGCGAAGTGGACAGGAACTATGGCTACACCTTC
TRBV7-9	TRBJ1-2	.	.	CASSLVRILRASGGGYTF	TGTGCCAGCAGCTTAGTTCGAATTCTTCGGGCCTCCGGAGGCGGCTACACCTTC
TRBV7-2	TRBJ2-7	.	TRBD2	CASSFAGVLYEQYF	TGTGCCAGCAGCTTTGCGGGAGTCCTCTACGAGCAGTACTTC
TRBV12-5	TRBJ2-1	.	.	CASGLPQNEQFF	TGTGCTAGTGGTTTGCCTCAGAATGAGCAGTTCTTC
TRBV18	TRBJ1-1	.	.	CASSPDNLNTEAFF	TGTGCCAGCTCACCGGACAACTTGAACACTGAAGCTTTCTTT
TRBV19	TRBJ1-2	.	.	CASSGGVVYTF	TGTGCCAGTTCTGGAGGGGTGGTCTACACCTTC
TRBV7-3	TRBJ2-7	.	.	CASSLRGGTSYEQYF	TGTGCCAGCAGCTTAAGAGGGGGTACTTCCTACGAGCAGTACTTC
TRBV21-1	TRBJ2-5	.	.	CASSGRETQYF	TGTGCCAGCAGCGGTCGGGAGACCCAGTACTTC
TRBV18	TRBJ1-3	.	.	CASSPSQGHSGNTIYF	TGTGCCAGCTCACCATCGCAGGGGCACTCTGGAAACACCATATATTTT